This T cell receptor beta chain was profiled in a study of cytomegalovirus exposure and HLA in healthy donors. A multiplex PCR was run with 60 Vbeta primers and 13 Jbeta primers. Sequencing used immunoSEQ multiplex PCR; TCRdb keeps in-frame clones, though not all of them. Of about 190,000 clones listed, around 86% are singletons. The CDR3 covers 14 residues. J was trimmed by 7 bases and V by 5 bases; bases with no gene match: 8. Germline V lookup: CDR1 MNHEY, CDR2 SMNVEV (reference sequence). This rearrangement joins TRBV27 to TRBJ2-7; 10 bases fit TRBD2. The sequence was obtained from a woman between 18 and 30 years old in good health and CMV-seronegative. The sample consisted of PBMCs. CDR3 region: CASSLSGRQQEQYF. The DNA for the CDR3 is TGTGCCAGCAGTCTTAGCGGGAGGCAGCAAGAGCAGTACTTC.